The rows below give T cell receptor beta chains drawn from one sample of a study of shared clonotypes between healthy human individuals. Using immunoSEQ multiplex PCR, the repertoire was profiled, and TCRdb retains in-frame clones only, with some absent. The sample lists more than 1.2 million clones; about 98.5% were seen once. Sequenced material: naive CD4+ T cells sorted from blood. These receptors all stem from a man between 25 and 39 years old in good health. The CDR3 runs from the conserved cysteine through the conserved F or W. D genes are given only for firm matches. Clone size appears in some rows only: once, few, many, or a class for an expanded clone.

D gene	V gene	J gene	clone size	CDR3 protein	CDR3 DNA
NA	TRBV19	TRBJ2-2	NA	CASSMGHFTGELFF	TGTGCCAGTAGTATGGGACATTTCACCGGGGAGCTGTTTTTT
TRBD1	TRBV11-3	TRBJ2-2	NA	CASSARQGAAGELFF	TGTGCCAGCAGCGCCCGACAGGGGGCGGCCGGGGAGCTGTTTTTT
TRBD1	TRBV29-1	TRBJ2-5	NA	CSVGTGSETQYF	TGCAGCGTCGGGACAGGGAGTGAGACCCAGTACTTC
TRBD1	TRBV28	TRBJ2-7	NA	CASRGTGTYEQYF	TGTGCCAGCAGGGGGACAGGAACCTACGAGCAGTACTTC
NA	TRBV9	TRBJ2-3	NA	CASSATSRSTDTQYF	TGTGCCAGCAGCGCAACTAGCCGGAGCACAGATACGCAGTATTTT
NA	TRBV18	TRBJ2-7	NA	CASSPPLVSIAGSYEQYF	TGTGCCAGCTCACCACCGTTAGTTTCCATCGCCGGCTCCTACGAGCAGTACTTC
TRBD2	TRBV4-1	TRBJ2-7	NA	CASSQRVASGSYEQYF	TGCGCCAGCAGCCAAAGAGTGGCTAGCGGTTCCTACGAGCAGTACTTC
TRBD1	TRBV4-1	TRBJ2-4	NA	CASSQDGRTGGKVAKNIQYF	TGCGCCAGCAGCCAAGATGGAAGGACAGGGGGGAAGGTGGCCAAAAACATTCAGTACTTC
NA	TRBV28	TRBJ1-2	NA	CASSLGREIYGYTF	TGTGCCAGCAGTTTGGGCAGGGAGATATATGGCTACACCTTC
TRBD2	TRBV29-1	TRBJ2-5	NA	CSVDLAGGTQETQYF	TGCAGCGTTGATCTAGCGGGAGGGACCCAAGAGACCCAGTACTTC
TRBD2	TRBV29-1	TRBJ2-7	NA	CSVPYPSGSYEQYF	TGCAGCGTTCCCTACCCTAGCGGGAGTTACGAGCAGTACTTC
TRBD1	TRBV10-3	TRBJ1-2	NA	CAISGGQNNYGYTF	TGTGCCATCAGCGGGGGACAGAATAACTATGGCTACACCTTC
TRBD1	TRBV6-5	TRBJ2-3	NA	CASRRQGQVADTQYF	TGTGCCAGCAGGAGACAGGGGCAAGTAGCAGATACGCAGTATTTT
NA	TRBV12-5	TRBJ1-1	NA	CASGLRTGHADTEAFF	TGTGCTAGTGGTTTGAGAACGGGACATGCCGACACTGAAGCTTTCTTT
TRBD2	TRBV7-2	TRBJ2-1	once	CASSRTSGYNEQFF	TGTGCCAGCAGCCGGACTAGCGGCTACAATGAGCAGTTCTTC
TRBD1	TRBV6-5	TRBJ2-4	NA	CASSYSSGTGEHIQYF	TGTGCCAGCAGTTACTCCTCCGGGACAGGGGAACACATTCAGTACTTC
NA	TRBV18	TRBJ2-5	NA	CASSPRRETQYF	TGTGCCAGCTCACCACGACGAGAGACCCAGTACTTC
TRBD1	TRBV4-2	TRBJ2-1	NA	CASSQVGQVWNEQFF	TGTGCCAGCAGCCAAGTGGGACAGGTGTGGAATGAGCAGTTCTTC
NA	TRBV11-2	TRBJ2-3	NA	CASSLDLLGQTLADTQYF	TGTGCCAGCAGCTTAGATCTCCTCGGACAGACTCTGGCGGATACGCAGTATTTT
NA	TRBV6-1	TRBJ2-7	NA	CASSEALSGHEQYF	TGTGCCAGCAGTGAAGCGCTCTCAGGGCACGAGCAGTACTTC
NA	TRBV28	TRBJ2-2	NA	CASSHVHIRPNTGELFF	TGTGCCAGCAGCCACGTGCATATTCGTCCGAACACCGGGGAGCTGTTTTTT
TRBD1	TRBV28	TRBJ2-7	once	CASLRDRVSYEQYF	TGTGCCAGCCTCCGGGACAGGGTTTCCTACGAGCAGTACTTC